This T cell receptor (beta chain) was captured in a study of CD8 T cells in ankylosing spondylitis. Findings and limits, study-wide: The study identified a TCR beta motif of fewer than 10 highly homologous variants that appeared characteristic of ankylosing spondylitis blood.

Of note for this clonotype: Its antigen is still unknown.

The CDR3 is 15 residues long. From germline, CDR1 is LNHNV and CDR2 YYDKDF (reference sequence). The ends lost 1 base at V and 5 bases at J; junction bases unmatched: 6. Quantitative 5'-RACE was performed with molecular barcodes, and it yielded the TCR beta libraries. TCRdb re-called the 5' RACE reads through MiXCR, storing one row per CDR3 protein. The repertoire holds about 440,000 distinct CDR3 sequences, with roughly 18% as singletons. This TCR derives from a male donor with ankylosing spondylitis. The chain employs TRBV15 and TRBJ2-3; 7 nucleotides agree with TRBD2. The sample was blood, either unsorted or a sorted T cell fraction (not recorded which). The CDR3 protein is CATSRAGGSLDTQYF. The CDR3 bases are TGTGCCACCAGCAGAGCCGGCGGGAGTTTAGATACGCAGTATTTT. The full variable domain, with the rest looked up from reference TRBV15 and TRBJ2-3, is DAMVIQNPRYQVTQFGKPVTLSCSQTLNHNVMYWYQQKSSQAPKLLFHYYDKDFNNEADTPDNFQSRRPNTSFCFLDIRSPGLGDTAMYLCATSRAGGSLDTQYFGPGTRLTVL.